The following is a T cell receptor beta chain sequence with its context. This entry belongs to a study of control samples from healthy donors and cancer patients. Clones were sequenced by immunoSEQ multiplex PCR, and TCRdb holds only the in-frame ones, with some missing. In the table there are some 74,000 clones, roughly 88% of which are singletons. The sequence was obtained from a woman in her forties or fifties in good health. Sequenced material: blood.

The CDR3 region is CASSEINLWYRTEGRQPQHF. The CDR3, as DNA: TGTGCCAGCAGTGAAATTAATCTTTGGTATAGGACAGAGGGTAGACAGCCCCAGCATTTT. This chain joins TRBV6-1 and TRBJ1-5; D is possibly TRBD1 (6 bases). The CDR3 has 20 residues. The germline V gene encodes CDR1 MNHNS and CDR2 SASEGT. V was pared by 2 bases and J by 7 bases, with 30 bases between.